This T cell receptor (beta chain) stems from a study of T-cell memory formation after mild COVID-19. Study in general: The TCR clusters were mostly specific to one donor. General observations from the study: Second-wave clones with a day 37 peak had unconfirmed SARS-CoV-2 specificity.

As for this clonotype: Its antigen is not identified.

Constant-segment primers were used for 5'RACE, and the resulting TCR alpha and TCR beta cDNA libraries carried sample barcodes and UMIs. MiXCR, run by TCRdb on the 5' RACE reads, gives a single entry per CDR3 protein. This sample has about 340,000 distinct CDR3 sequences, with around 20% found just once. J lost 4 bases, V lost 3 bases, and 11 bases had no gene match. The CDR3 contains 17 residues. The sample taken for sequencing was PBMCs or a T cell subset sorted from them (not recorded which). V is TRBV12-3 or TRBV12-4 and J is TRBJ2-2, with 7 bases lining up with TRBD1. The TCR originated in a man between 18 and 35 years old who had mild COVID-19 (a few samples of this study predate the infection). Cell type and time point are not known. The CDR3 region has the DNA TGTGCCAGCAGTTTCCCTTCGGGGAGACAGGGCACCGGGGAGCTGTTTTTT. Its protein is CASSFPSGRQGTGELFF.